Listed here are 24 T cell receptor beta chains from one sample, sequenced in a study of breast tumors, draining lymph nodes, adjacent tissues. TCRdb independently ran MiXCR on the multiplex PCR reads; one entry per CDR3 protein. The table lists approximately 130,000 distinct CDR3 sequences, 21% of them singletons. Breast cancer patients provided tissue from their axillary draining lymph nodes. Sequencing was carried out using axillary lymph node tissue. The receptors shown here come from a female donor with breast cancer. Some clones in this sample may be carry-over from other donors' samples.

Regarding this clonotype: This may come from a read error, since a much larger clone is one base off. The chain combines TRBV7-9 with TRBJ2-2; either TRBD1 or TRBD2 may supply D (5 bases each). V lost 5 bases to trimming and J lost 4 bases, with 14 bases between them. Germline CDR1 SEHNR, CDR2 FQNEAQ (reference sequence). This CDR3 region has 15 residues. CDR3 sequence (DNA): TGTGCCAGCAGCATTTGGGGGACGAGCACCGGGGAGCTGTTTTTT. Amino acid sequence: CASSIWGTSTGELFF.

This clonotype has a count of ten or more. V usage is TRBV19 and J usage is TRBJ1-4; D remains unclear. The CDR3 extends over 15 amino acids. The germline CDR1 and CDR2 sequences are LNHDA and SQIVND (reference sequence). V lost 5 bases to trimming and J lost 0 bases, with 10 bases between them. CDR3 sequence (DNA): TGTGCCAGTAGTTCACGGAGGGCAACTAATGAAAAACTGTTTTTT. Residues: CASSSRRATNEKLFF.

This clonotype was detected a few times. V is TRBV18 and J is TRBJ1-4; D call uncertain. The V gene lost 4 bases and the J gene lost 6 bases, with 3 bases spanning the gap. The CDR3 has 11 residues. Germline lookup yields CDR1 KGHSH and CDR2 LQKENI. CDR3 in amino acids: CASSRDEKLFF. The CDR3 bases are TGTGCCAGCTCACGGGATGAAAAACTGTTTTTT.

This clonotype was detected many times. The J gene is TRBJ2-5, the V gene TRBV5-4; 7 bases are shared with TRBD2. The CDR3 loop spans 14 amino acids. V shed 4 bases, J shed 5 bases, and the junction held 8 bases outside the gene matches. Germline V gene lookup returns CDR1 SGHNT and CDR2 YYREEE (reference sequence). Here the CDR3 DNA reads TGTGCCAGCAGCCTACTAGCGTCGCGGGAGACCCAGTACTTC. Amino acids: CASSLLASRETQYF.

This clonotype showed up many times. The rearrangement joins TRBV11-2 to TRBJ2-1; tentative D call: TRBD2 (5 bases). CDR3 length equals 12 residues. Germline V CDR1 and CDR2: SGHAT, FQNNGV. The germline V and J ends were trimmed by 1 base and 10 bases, with 8 bases remaining between them. The CDR3 DNA sequence: TGTGCCAGCAGCTTAGTGAGAGGGGAGCAGTTCTTC. Translated, it gives CASSLVRGEQFF. Combining the CDR3 with reference TRBV11-2 and TRBJ2-1 gives the whole variable domain EAGVAQSPRYKIIEKRQSVAFWCNPISGHATLYWYQQILGQGPKLLIQFQNNGVVDDSQLPKDRFSAERLKGVDSTLKIQPAKLEDSAVYLCASSLVRGEQFFGPGTRLTVL.

This clonotype was seen at least ten times. The genes are TRBV2 and TRBJ1-3; 7 nucleotides agree with TRBD1. Trimming at V came to 6 bases and at J to 0 bases, leaving 5 bases not matched to a gene. The CDR3 is 15 residues long. Germline assignment: CDR1 SNHLY and CDR2 FYNNEI. CDR3 nucleotide sequence: TGTGCCAGCAGGCTACAGGGGTTCTCTGGAAACACCATATATTTT. The encoded protein is CASRLQGFSGNTIYF.

This clonotype was counted at least ten times. The DNA for the CDR3 is TGTGCCACCGGGACTAGCGGGAGTGGGGATGAGCAGTTCTTC. Translated: CATGTSGSGDEQFF. The rearrangement links TRBV19 to TRBJ2-1; TRBD2 aligns across 14 bases. Germline CDR1 reads LNHDA; CDR2 reads SQIVND (reference sequence). J lost 8 bases, V lost 10 bases, and 7 bases had no gene match. The CDR3 is 14 amino acids.

In this sample, this clonotype turned up many times. The genes are TRBV20-1 and TRBJ2-1; 11 nucleotides align to TRBD2. Trimming cost V 3 bases and J 12 bases; bases outside gene matches: 4. The CDR3 is 12 residues long. From germline, CDR1 is DFQATT and CDR2 SNEGSKA (reference sequence). In DNA form, the CDR3 reads TGCAGTGCTAGTTTCCTAGCGGGAGGGCAGTTCTTC. This encodes CSASFLAGGQFF.

This clonotype was recorded many times. This chain joins TRBV20-1 and TRBJ2-1, with 13 nucleotides matching TRBD2. CDR3 length equals 15 residues. Germline CDR1 reads DFQATT; CDR2 reads SNEGSKA (reference sequence). J was trimmed by 5 bases and V by 6 bases; bases with no gene match: 7. This CDR3 reads CSAGTSGERNNEQFF. The CDR3 DNA reads TGCAGTGCCGGGACTAGCGGGGAGAGAAACAATGAGCAGTTCTTC.

Only a few counts were recorded for this clonotype. The V gene is TRBV27, the J gene TRBJ1-4, with a weak D call TRBD1 (5 bases). Trimming left V 1 base short and J 0 bases short, with 6 bases between. The length of the CDR3 is 15 residues. Looked up from germline, CDR1 is MNHEY and CDR2 is SMNVEV (reference sequence). This chain's CDR3 is CASSLWGSTNEKLFF. CDR3 in DNA: TGTGCCAGCAGTTTATGGGGCTCAACTAATGAAAAACTGTTTTTT.

This clonotype appeared many times. The chain combines TRBV7-3 with TRBJ2-1; the match to TRBD2 covers 7 bases. J was trimmed by 3 bases and V by 3 bases; bases with no gene match: 5. This CDR3 comprises 15 residues. Per germline, CDR1 SGHTA and CDR2 FQGTGA. CDR3 sequence (DNA): TGTGCCAGCAGCTTTAATAGCGGGCGCTACAATGAGCAGTTCTTC. The encoded protein is CASSFNSGRYNEQFF.

Points on this clonotype: Germline is not matched at one junction end, which may reflect a read error. J is TRBJ2-7 and V is TRBV12-3 or TRBV12-4; the D call may be TRBD1 or TRBD2 (5 bases each). The CDR3 has 13 amino acids. The CDR3 region is CASSPGRIYEQHF. The CDR3 DNA sequence: TGTGCCAGCAGCCCGGGACGGATTTACGAGCAGCACTTC.

The V call is TRBV4-1, the J call TRBJ1-1; D call uncertain. The germline gives CDR1 MGHRA, CDR2 YSYEKL. The CDR3 contains 15 residues. The V and J ends lost 4 bases and 0 bases respectively, with 12 bases between them. This CDR3 is CASSLKIGLNTEAFF. In nucleotides, the CDR3 is TGCGCCAGCAGCCTAAAGATTGGACTGAACACTGAAGCTTTCTTT.

The J gene is TRBJ2-5, the V gene TRBV4-1, with TRBD2 identical over 12 bases. J gave up 2 bases and V 1 base, and 5 bases lay outside the gene matches. CDR3 length equals 17 residues. Germline CDR1 and CDR2: MGHRA and YSYEKL. The CDR3 coding sequence is TGCGCCAGCAGCCAAGTCGCTCTAGCGGGAGGGCAAGAGACCCAGTACTTC. Its protein product is CASSQVALAGGQETQYF.

This clonotype was seen ten or more times. The CDR3 coding sequence is TGTGCCAGCTCACCAGGCACGGCCTACGAGCAGTACTTC. Its protein is CASSPGTAYEQYF. This sequence joins TRBV18 and TRBJ2-7, with no clear D. Germline loops: CDR1 KGHSH, CDR2 LQKENI. V was trimmed by 2 bases and J by 2 bases, leaving 7 bases between them. The length of the CDR3 is 13 residues.

There are many counts of this clonotype. The chain has TRBV18 and TRBJ2-3; no firm D call. This CDR3 contains 14 residues. The germline V and J ends were trimmed by 0 bases and 3 bases, with 7 bases remaining between them. In germline, CDR1 is KGHSH, CDR2 LQKENI. This CDR3 reads CASSPPAKTDTQYF. For the CDR3, the DNA is TGTGCCAGCTCACCACCCGCGAAAACAGATACGCAGTATTTT.

This clonotype was seen at least ten times. The V and J genes are TRBV7-9 and TRBJ2-2; TRBD1 matches 7 bases. J lost 6 bases, V lost 5 bases, and 6 bases had no gene match. CDR1 is SEHNR, CDR2 FQNEAQ, per germline (reference sequence). CDR3 length equals 14 residues. The CDR3 nucleotides read TGTGCCAGCAGCCCAACAGGGGATTCCGGGGAGCTGTTTTTT. It specifies CASSPTGDSGELFF. Together with reference TRBV7-9 and TRBJ2-2, the CDR3 gives the full variable domain: DTGVSQNPRHKITKRGQNVTFRCDPISEHNRLYWYRQTLGQGPEFLTYFQNEAQLEKSRLLSDRFSAERPKGSFSTLEIQRTEQGDSAMYLCASSPTGDSGELFFGEGSRLTVL.

The table lists this clonotype with many counts. This chain uses TRBV4-1 with TRBJ2-1; no firm D call. The CDR3 has 14 residues. CDR1 and CDR2 (germline): MGHRA, YSYEKL. V lost 2 bases and J lost 4, with 9 bases in between. CDR3 in amino acids: CASSQRPGYNEQFF. CDR3 nucleotide sequence: TGCGCCAGCAGCCAACGCCCCGGTTACAATGAGCAGTTCTTC.

This clonotype was counted ten times or more. The J gene is TRBJ1-2, the V gene TRBV19; 7 bases fit TRBD1. Unmatched junction bases numbered 3, after V lost 7 bases and J lost 4 bases. The length of the CDR3 is 12 residues. The germline CDR1 and CDR2 sequences are LNHDA and SQIVND (reference sequence). CDR3 region: CASTAGGYGYTF. In nucleotides, the CDR3 is TGTGCCAGTACCGCAGGGGGCTATGGCTACACCTTC.

In this sample, this clonotype turned up many times. The rearrangement uses TRBV11-2 and TRBJ2-7; 9 bases are shared with TRBD1. CDR3 length: 15 residues. With 4 bases clipped from V and 4 bases from J, the junction kept 8 bases outside the gene matches. Germline-derived CDR1 and CDR2 are SGHAT and FQNNGV. CDR3 protein: CASSSIGQGPYEQYF. The CDR3 DNA is TGTGCCAGCAGCTCGATAGGACAGGGGCCGTACGAGCAGTACTTC.

Details on this clonotype: A much larger clone is a single base away; this may be a read error. The chain joins TRBV5-5 to TRBJ2-5; D not resolved. The germline V gene has CDR1 SGHKS and CDR2 YYEKEE (reference sequence). The length of the CDR3 is 15 residues. This CDR3 reads CASTLMSDNQETQHF. The CDR3 DNA follows: TGTGCCAGCACTCTTATGTCCGACAACCAAGAGACCCAGCACTTC.

The V and J genes are TRBV6-6 and TRBJ2-7; the D call may be TRBD1 or TRBD2 (5 bases each). Germline V gene data show CDR1 as MNHNY and CDR2 as SVGAGI (reference sequence). This CDR3 has 14 residues. Trimming pared 2 bases from V and 2 bases from J, leaving 10 bases between. The CDR3 coding sequence is TGTGCCAGCAGTTACGACATGGGGGCCTACGAGCAGTACTTC. Translation gives CASSYDMGAYEQYF.

This clonotype was seen many times. The DNA of the CDR3 is TGCAGTGCTAGTAGCGCTAAAGGGGATACGCAGTATTTT. Its translation: CSASSAKGDTQYF. This sequence joins TRBV20-1 and TRBJ2-3, with D possibly being TRBD2 (5 bases). This CDR3 region has 13 residues. The germline V and J ends were trimmed by 3 bases and 6 bases, with 13 bases remaining between them. CDR1 is DFQATT, CDR2 SNEGSKA, per germline (reference sequence).

Turning to this clonotype: Possible read error: a much larger clone is one base away. The chain uses TRBV6-2 or TRBV6-3 and TRBJ2-1, with 8 bases identical to TRBD2. Germline V gene data show CDR1 as MNHEY and CDR2 as SVGEGT. This CDR3 contains 17 residues. The CDR3 sequence: CASGYPPGGVSYNEQFF. CDR3 nucleotides: TGTGCCAGCGGTTACCCCCCGGGGGGGGTATCCTACAATGAGCAGTTCTTC.